The 19 T cell receptor beta chains below were found in one sample sequenced in a study of post-analysis software for immune sequencing data. Their target antigens are unknown. Regarding the study as a whole: Compared with controls, patients had more of about 5 TRBV segments, including TRBV5-6, TRBV5-1 and TRBV20-1.

Sequencing libraries made from TCR beta cDNA carried unique molecular identifiers. TCRdb analysed the PCR reads with MiXCR anew, one entry per CDR3 protein. The sample records about 460,000 distinct CDR3 sequences, nearly 45% being singletons. The material sequenced was blood. These receptors all stem from a girl aged 5-17 years with multiple sclerosis.

V gene TRBV6-1 combines with J gene TRBJ1-5; D may be TRBD1 (6 bases). CDR1 and CDR2 from the germline V gene are MNHNS and SASEGT. V lost 2 bases and J lost 1, with 12 bases in between. This CDR3 is 16 amino acids long. CDR3 DNA: TGTGCCAGCAGTGAATTGACAGGACTAAGCAATCAGCCCCAGCATTTT. Its translation is CASSELTGLSNQPQHF.

At least ten counts were recorded for this clonotype. This chain uses TRBV12-3 or TRBV12-4 with TRBJ2-1, with 8 bases fitting TRBD2. The CDR3 is 17 residues long. V was clipped by 6 bases and J by 1 base; unmatched bases: 11. CDR3 in DNA: TGTGCCAGCAGCCCAGGAAGCGGGAGTGGGTCCTACAATGAGCAGTTCTTC. Its protein product is CASSPGSGSGSYNEQFF.

The chain employs TRBV4-3 and TRBJ2-5; 7 bases map to TRBD1. With the DNA end fitting TRBJ2-7 better, the J assignment may be wrong. CDR3 length equals 15 residues. Germline V gene sequence: CDR1 LGHNA, CDR2 YSLEER. The CDR3 region is CASSQVSGQVYEQYF. The CDR3 nucleotides are TGCGCCAGCAGCCAAGTGTCTGGACAGGTCTACGAGCAGTACTTC.

This clonotype appeared a few times. The chain has TRBV13 and TRBJ2-1; 13 positions agree with TRBD2. The CDR3 runs to 14 residues. J lost 7 bases, V lost 5 bases, and 2 bases had no gene match. CDR1 and CDR2 (germline): PRHDT, FYEKMQ (reference sequence). The CDR3 nucleotides are TGTGCCAGCAGCCAGGGACTAGCGGGAAATGAGCAGTTCTTC. Its protein is CASSQGLAGNEQFF.

CDR3 residues: CASSGSGQGALAGGYNEQFF. Written as DNA, the CDR3 is TGTGCCAGCAGTGGTAGTGGACAGGGGGCACTAGCGGGAGGATACAATGAGCAGTTCTTC. The chain is built from TRBV6-1 and TRBJ2-1; TRBD2 might be the D (12 bases). The CDR3 contains 20 residues. Trimming cost V 4 bases and J 4 bases, with 29 bases left between them. Germline V gene lookup returns CDR1 MNHNS and CDR2 SASEGT.

This clonotype showed up just a few times. This chain links TRBV7-2 with TRBJ1-5; D unclear. Germline V lookup: CDR1 SGHTA, CDR2 FQGNSA. Trimming shortened V by 4 bases and J by 3 bases, and 7 bases separated the two germline ends. This CDR3 has 13 amino acids. The CDR3 bases are TGTGCCAGCAGCTCCAATTACAATCAGCCCCAGCATTTT. Translated: CASSSNYNQPQHF.

In DNA form, the CDR3 reads TGCAGTGCTAGTGGGCAGCAGACCTACGAGCAGTACTTC. It specifies CSASGQQTYEQYF. This rearrangement joins TRBV20-1 to TRBJ2-7; the D is unclear. This CDR3 is built from 13 residues. The germline V and J ends were trimmed by 3 bases and 2 bases, with 11 bases remaining between them. Germline assignment: CDR1 DFQATT and CDR2 SNEGSKA (reference sequence).

V gene TRBV4-2 combines with J gene TRBJ2-3; the match to TRBD2 covers 10 bases. With 0 bases clipped from V and 6 bases from J, the junction kept 12 bases outside the gene matches. CDR3 length equals 18 residues. Germline assignment: CDR1 LGHNA and CDR2 YNFKEQ. The CDR3 here is CASSQDGAGSGRIDTQYF. In nucleotides, the CDR3 is TGTGCCAGCAGCCAAGATGGGGCCGGTAGCGGGAGGATTGATACGCAGTATTTT.

This clonotype was found once. The J gene is TRBJ1-3, the V gene TRBV9; D remains unclear. The CDR3 contains 16 residues. V was cut by 0 bases and J by 0 bases, with 10 bases left in between. The germline gives CDR1 SGDLS, CDR2 YYNGEE. The CDR3 nucleotides read TGTGCCAGCAGCGTAGACCCCTCAGCCTCTGGAAACACCATATATTTT. The encoded protein is CASSVDPSASGNTIYF.

V is TRBV7-2 and J is TRBJ1-1, with 8 bases aligning to TRBD1. The trim removed 4 bases at V and 6 bases at J, leaving 4 bases unmatched. The CDR3 has 13 residues. Germline assignment: CDR1 SGHTA and CDR2 FQGNSA. The CDR3 region has the DNA TGTGCCAGCAGCTACCCGGACAGGGCTGAAGCTTTCTTT. Translation: CASSYPDRAEAFF.

As DNA, the CDR3 is TGCAGTGCTACCCTAGCGGGAGGGCCCTATGAGCAGTTCTTC. This translates into CSATLAGGPYEQFF. The chain has TRBV20-1 and TRBJ2-1; 12 bases map to TRBD2. The V segment lost 4 bases and the J segment 8 bases; nucleotides outside the gene matches: 6. The CDR3 contains 14 residues. CDR1 DFQATT and CDR2 SNEGSKA come from the germline V gene (reference sequence).

This clonotype was picked up a small number of times. The rearrangement links TRBV6-2 or TRBV6-3 to TRBJ1-1; unclear D gene. V lost 0 bases to trimming and J lost 6 bases, with 11 bases between them. The CDR3 extends over 14 amino acids. Germline-derived CDR1 and CDR2 are MNHEY and SVGEGT. CDR3 protein: CASSYSIRSSEAFF. The CDR3 coding sequence is TGTGCCAGCAGTTACTCGATCAGGAGCTCTGAAGCTTTCTTT.

The table lists this clonotype with a count of one. The chain uses TRBV3-1 and TRBJ1-2; weak D call: TRBD1 (5 bases). CDR3 length: 14 amino acids. CDR1 and CDR2 from the germline V gene are LGHDT and YNNKEL (reference sequence). V was clipped by 4 bases and J by 4 bases, with 13 bases between them. For the CDR3, the DNA is TGTGCCAGCAGCCCGACATCGGGGGGCTATGGCTACACCTTC. Its protein is CASSPTSGGYGYTF.

The chain uses TRBV5-1 and TRBJ2-1; 8 bases align to TRBD2. The CDR3 is made up of 14 amino acids. CDR1 and CDR2 (germline): SGHRS, YFSETQ. J gave up 8 bases and V 3 bases, and 7 bases lay outside the gene matches. The CDR3 nucleotides read TGCGCCAGCAGCTGGGACCCGGGACTAGATGAGCAGTTCTTC. Protein: CASSWDPGLDEQFF.

The V and J genes are TRBV2 and TRBJ2-5; D gene uncertain. CDR3 length equals 11 residues. Germline V gene data show CDR1 as SNHLY and CDR2 as FYNNEI. V lost 8 bases and J 5 bases, leaving 9 bases between the germline ends. The CDR3 nucleotides read TGTGCCAGCTCGGATTTGGAGACCCAGTACTTC. Its protein product is CASSDLETQYF.

CDR3 in amino acids: CASSPRTSGSLEQYF. CDR3 sequence (DNA): TGTGCCAGCAGTCCTCGGACTAGCGGGAGCCTCGAGCAGTACTTC. The V call is TRBV6-6, the J call TRBJ2-5; 13 bases fit TRBD2. The DNA end is a closer match to TRBJ2-7, so the J assignment may be wrong. The CDR3 covers 15 residues. From germline, CDR1 is MNHNY and CDR2 SVGAGI (reference sequence).

This clonotype was seen a few times. The J gene is TRBJ2-6, the V gene TRBV6-6; D may be TRBD1 (5 bases). V lost 2 bases and J lost 4, with 9 bases in between. The CDR3 is 15 residues long. The germline gives CDR1 MNHNY, CDR2 SVGAGI (reference sequence). This CDR3 reads CASSYQGSGANVLTF. CDR3 nucleotide sequence: TGTGCCAGCAGTTACCAGGGATCCGGGGCCAACGTCCTGACTTTC.

The sample holds a few counts of this clonotype. This rearrangement joins TRBV28 to TRBJ1-1; D is ambiguous. Trimming removed 3 bases from V and 2 bases from J, with 7 bases in between. The CDR3 length is 13 residues. The germline gives CDR1 MDHEN, CDR2 SYDVKM. Here the CDR3 reads CASSFEGNTEAFF. CDR3 DNA sequence: TGTGCCAGCAGTTTTGAGGGTAACACTGAAGCTTTCTTT.

The sample holds one count of this clonotype. The chain carries TRBV19 and TRBJ2-1; a weak D match, TRBD1 (5 bases). The CDR3 has 15 residues. The V gene's germline CDR1 is LNHDA and CDR2 SQIVND (reference sequence). V was clipped by 4 bases and J by 4 bases, with 14 bases between them. CDR3 protein: CASSSRRVPYNEQFF. The CDR3 bases are TGTGCCAGTAGTAGCCGCAGGGTCCCATACAATGAGCAGTTCTTC.